Sequencing of this TCR beta chain was carried out in a study of cytomegalovirus exposure and HLA in healthy donors. Whole-study context: Early released data had about 80 million unique TCRs, all coming from HLA-typed donors.

This clone was detected a few times. The PCR made use of 60 Vbeta and 13 Jbeta primers. Measured with immunoSEQ multiplex PCR; TCRdb has only the in-frame clones, and not every one. The data hold around 300,000 clones, with under 80% observed a single time. The CDR3 sequence is 15 residues long. V lost 0 bases, J lost 9 bases, and 14 bases lay in between. Germline CDR1 and CDR2: MGHRA and YSYEKL. This receptor was taken from a female donor in good health and CMV-seronegative. The sequenced sample consisted of PBMCs. V and J are TRBV4-1 and TRBJ2-2; D is uncertain. In nucleotides, the CDR3 is TGCGCCAGCAGCCAAGAGGTACTACCCTTCCGGGAGCTGTTTTTT. It yields the protein CASSQEVLPFRELFF.